This T cell receptor beta chain was captured in a study of blood T cells in healthy people across ages. For the second PCR, which ran for about 7 to 11 cycles, a sample-barcoded 5' primer and a J-beta primer mix were used. One entry per CDR3 protein, called by TCRdb with MiXCR from the 5' RACE reads. The data hold about 1.6 million distinct CDR3 sequences, with roughly 32% observed a single time. Study findings and constraints: Changes in expanded clonotypes were possibly confounded, as the CMV status of donors was unknown.

Details on this clonotype: Its antigen is currently unknown.

Sequencing was done on a sample of blood. This TCR came from a woman in her 30s in good health.

CDR3 sequence: CSATRGTDPYEQYF. CDR3 DNA: TGCAGTGCTACGAGGGGGACAGACCCCTACGAGCAGTACTTC. The rearrangement links TRBV20-1 to TRBJ2-7, with 7 bases identical to TRBD1. Unmatched junction bases numbered 8, after V lost 4 bases and J lost 2 bases. Germline values: CDR1 DFQATT, CDR2 SNEGSKA (reference sequence). This CDR3 is 14 amino acids long.